This T cell receptor beta chain comes out of a study of technical replicates of blood from a few donors. Only in-frame clones appear in the TCRdb table, and some are missing; sequencing was by immunoSEQ multiplex PCR. The sample holds 65,000 to 80,000 clones, nearly 95% seen once. The CDR3 spans 13 residues. Trimming left V 4 bases short and J 3 bases short, with 10 bases between. Looked up from germline, CDR1 is SGDLS and CDR2 is YYNGEE. Sequenced input: T cells isolated from PBMCs. V and J are TRBV9 and TRBJ1-2, with a possible D match to TRBD1 (5 bases). The sequence derives from a human donor in good health. CDR3 region: CASSPWGDYGYTF. In DNA form, the CDR3 reads TGTGCCAGCAGCCCGTGGGGGGACTATGGCTACACCTTC.